One sample yielded the 7 T cell receptor beta chains listed below, sequenced in a study of blood T cell repertoires in COVID-19. The table came from immunoSEQ multiplex PCR; TCRdb's copy has only in-frame clones and leaves some out. Of almost 50,000 clones in the sample, roughly 84% were seen once. Material for sequencing was peripheral blood. All receptors derive from a man aged 50 or older with acute or convalescent COVID-19.

This chain joins TRBV9 and TRBJ2-3; TRBD2 aligns across 10 bases. The germline V gene has CDR1 SGDLS and CDR2 YYNGEE. This CDR3 has 16 residues. J gave up 4 bases and V 2 bases, and 7 bases lay outside the gene matches. As DNA, the CDR3 is TGTGCCAGCAGCGTCGCTAGCGGGAGTGGCTCAGATACGCAGTATTTT. Its protein is CASSVASGSGSDTQYF.

The sample holds a few counts of this clone. The rearrangement links TRBV9 to TRBJ1-4, with D tentatively TRBD1 (5 bases). V gave up 0 bases and J gave up 3 bases, with 6 bases separating them. This CDR3 contains 14 residues. CDR1 and CDR2 from the germline V gene are SGDLS and YYNGEE. DNA of the CDR3: TGTGCCAGCAGCGTAGTACAGGCTAATGAAAAACTGTTTTTT. It codes for CASSVVQANEKLFF.

The gene calls are TRBV19 and TRBJ2-7, with D perhaps matching TRBD2 (6 bases). CDR3 length: 15 residues. Germline loops: CDR1 LNHDA, CDR2 SQIVND (reference sequence). V gave up 3 bases and J gave up 4 bases, with 16 bases separating them. The CDR3 region is CASSIISEGGYEQYF. The CDR3 bases are TGTGCCAGTAGTATCATTTCGGAGGGCGGATACGAGCAGTACTTC.

The chain couples TRBV28 to TRBJ1-6; D gene ambiguous. The V and J ends lost 5 bases and 1 base respectively, with 12 bases between them. Germline CDR1 and CDR2: MDHEN and SYDVKM. CDR3 length equals 16 residues. CDR3 sequence: CASSLVESSYNSPLHF. For the CDR3, the DNA is TGTGCCAGCAGTCTAGTCGAGTCGTCCTATAATTCACCCCTCCACTTT. The full variable domain, rest sourced from reference TRBV28 and TRBJ1-6, is DVKVTQSSRYLVKRTGEKVFLECVQDMDHENMFWYRQDPGLGLRLIYFSYDVKMKEKGDIPEGYSVSREKKERFSLILESASTNQTSMYLCASSLVESSYNSPLHFGNGTRLTVT.

J is TRBJ2-1 and V is TRBV10-2; 11 bases map to TRBD2. The germline CDR1 and CDR2 sequences are WSHSY and SAAADI. V shed 5 bases and J 4 bases; nucleotides not matched to a gene: 7. This CDR3 contains 16 residues. CDR3 protein: CASSLRTSGPYNEQFF. CDR3 DNA sequence: TGCGCCAGCAGTCTACGGACTAGCGGGCCTTACAATGAGCAGTTCTTC.

The table lists this clone with a few counts. The V and J genes are TRBV9 and TRBJ1-2, with TRBD1 as a possible D gene (5 bases). Germline V lookup: CDR1 SGDLS, CDR2 YYNGEE. V was trimmed by 3 bases and J by 7 bases, leaving 13 bases between them. This CDR3 is 13 amino acids long. This CDR3 is CASSASGGVGYTF. CDR3 in DNA: TGTGCCAGCAGCGCCAGTGGAGGGGTTGGCTACACCTTC.

The chain has TRBV28 and TRBJ2-5; D is undetermined. The V end lost 2 bases, the J end lost 5 bases, and 9 bases lay between the germline ends. Looked up from germline, CDR1 is MDHEN and CDR2 is SYDVKM. The length of the CDR3 is 13 residues. The CDR3 DNA is TGTGCCAGCAGTTTAGGGCCCCGGGAGACCCAGTACTTC. Translated: CASSLGPRETQYF. The whole variable domain, filled in from reference TRBV28 and TRBJ2-5, reads DVKVTQSSRYLVKRTGEKVFLECVQDMDHENMFWYRQDPGLGLRLIYFSYDVKMKEKGDIPEGYSVSREKKERFSLILESASTNQTSMYLCASSLGPRETQYFGPGTRLLVL.